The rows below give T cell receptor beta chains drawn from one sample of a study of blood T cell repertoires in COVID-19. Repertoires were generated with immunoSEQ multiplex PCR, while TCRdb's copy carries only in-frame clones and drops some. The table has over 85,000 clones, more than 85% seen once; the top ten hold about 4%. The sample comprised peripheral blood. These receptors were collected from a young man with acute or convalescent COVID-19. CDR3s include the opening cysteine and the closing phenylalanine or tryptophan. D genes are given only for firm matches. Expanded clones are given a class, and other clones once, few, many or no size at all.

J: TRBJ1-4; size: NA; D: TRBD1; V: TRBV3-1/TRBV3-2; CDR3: CASSPRVGQGALELFF; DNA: TGTGCCAGCAGCCCCCGGGTCGGACAGGGGGCGCTTGAGCTGTTTTTT
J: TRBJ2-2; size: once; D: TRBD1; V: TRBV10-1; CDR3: CASRPGMYRGPNGTGELFF; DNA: TGCGCCAGCAGACCCGGGATGTACAGGGGGCCCAACGGAACCGGGGAGCTGTTTTTT
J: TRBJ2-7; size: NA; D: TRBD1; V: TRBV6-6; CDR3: CASRLSGQGFYEQYF; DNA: TGTGCCAGCAGGCTCTCAGGACAGGGGTTCTACGAGCAGTACTTC
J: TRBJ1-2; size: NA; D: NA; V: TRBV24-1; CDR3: CATSEPQENYGYTF; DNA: TGTGCCACCAGTGAACCACAGGAGAACTATGGCTACACCTTC
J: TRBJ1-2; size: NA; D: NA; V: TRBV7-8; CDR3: CASSFDHGGGGYTF; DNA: TGTGCCAGCAGCTTCGACCATGGGGGAGGTGGCTACACCTTC
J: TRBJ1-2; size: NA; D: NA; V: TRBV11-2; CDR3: CASSQGDLGYTF; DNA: TGTGCCAGCAGTCAAGGGGATTTAGGCTACACCTTC
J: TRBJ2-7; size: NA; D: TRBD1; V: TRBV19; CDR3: CASSPSGDRGFYEQYF; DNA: TGTGCCAGTAGTCCGAGCGGAGACAGGGGTTTCTACGAGCAGTACTTC
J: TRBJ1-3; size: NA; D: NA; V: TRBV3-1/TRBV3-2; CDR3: CASSLRAGSGNTIYF; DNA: TGTGCCAGCAGCCTTAGAGCAGGCTCTGGAAACACCATATATTTT
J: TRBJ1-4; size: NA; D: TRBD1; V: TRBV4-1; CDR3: CASSLSASAGGGEKLFF; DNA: TGCGCCAGCAGCCTTTCCGCGTCGGCAGGGGGCGGTGAAAAACTGTTTTTT
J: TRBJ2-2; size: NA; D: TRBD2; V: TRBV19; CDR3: CASRLTSGGGFNGELFF; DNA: TGTGCCAGTAGGTTGACTAGCGGGGGAGGCTTCAACGGGGAGCTGTTTTTT
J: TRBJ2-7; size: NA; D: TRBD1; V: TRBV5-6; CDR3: CASRPQTGYNEQYF; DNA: TGTGCCAGCAGACCCCAGACAGGGTACAACGAGCAGTACTTC
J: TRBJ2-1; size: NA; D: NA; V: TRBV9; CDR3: CASSVAEAPQFF; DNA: TGTGCCAGCAGCGTAGCTGAAGCACCGCAGTTCTTC
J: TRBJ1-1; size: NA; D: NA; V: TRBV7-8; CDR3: CASSSANTNTEAFF; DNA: TGTGCCAGCAGCAGCGCCAATACGAACACTGAAGCTTTCTTT
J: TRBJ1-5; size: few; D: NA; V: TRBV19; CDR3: CASSISGRQSLYSNQPQHF; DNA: TGTGCCAGTAGTATTTCAGGTCGACAAAGCCTTTATAGCAATCAGCCCCAGCATTTT
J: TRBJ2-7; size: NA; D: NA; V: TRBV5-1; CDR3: CASSLDPRSTSYEQYF; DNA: TGCGCCAGCAGCTTGGACCCCCGAAGTACTTCCTACGAGCAGTACTTC
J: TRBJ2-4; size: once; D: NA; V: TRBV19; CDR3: CASRVDPGSNIQYF; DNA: TGTGCCAGTAGGGTGGATCCGGGGTCAAACATTCAGTACTTC
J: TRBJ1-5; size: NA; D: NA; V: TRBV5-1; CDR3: CASSYGTQDQPQHF; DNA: TGCGCCAGCAGTTACGGGACTCAGGATCAGCCCCAGCATTTT
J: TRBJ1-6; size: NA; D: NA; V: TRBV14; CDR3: CASSQGGDGASPLHF; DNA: TGTGCCAGCAGCCAAGGTGGGGATGGGGCTTCACCCCTCCACTTT
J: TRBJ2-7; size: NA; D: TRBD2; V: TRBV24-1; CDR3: CATSDPSGDPYEQYF; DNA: TGTGCCACCAGTGATCCTAGCGGGGACCCCTACGAGCAGTACTTC
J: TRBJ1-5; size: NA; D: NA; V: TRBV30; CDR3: CAWSGVAGAVSNQPQHF; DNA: TGTGCCTGGAGTGGCGTCGCAGGGGCCGTGAGCAATCAGCCCCAGCATTTT
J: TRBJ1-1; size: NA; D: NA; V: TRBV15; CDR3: CATSVLLGENTEAFF; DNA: TGTGCCACCAGCGTTTTGTTAGGGGAGAACACTGAAGCTTTCTTT
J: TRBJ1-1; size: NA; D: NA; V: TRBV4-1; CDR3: CASSQDGGLNTEAFF; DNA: TGCGCCAGCAGCCAAGATGGGGGCTTGAACACTGAAGCTTTCTTT
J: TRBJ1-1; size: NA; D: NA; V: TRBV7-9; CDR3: CASRGTGNTEAFF; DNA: TGTGCCAGCAGAGGTACAGGGAACACTGAAGCTTTCTTT
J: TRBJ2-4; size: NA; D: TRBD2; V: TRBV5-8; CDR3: CASSMRGGSGNIQYF; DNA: TGTGCCAGCAGTATGCGGGGGGGATCCGGAAACATTCAGTACTTC
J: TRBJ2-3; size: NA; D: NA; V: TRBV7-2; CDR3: CASSLTSPARTDTQYF; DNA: TGTGCCAGCAGCTTAACTTCCCCCGCGCGCACAGATACGCAGTATTTT
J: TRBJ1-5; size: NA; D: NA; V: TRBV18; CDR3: CASSPGEGNQPQHF; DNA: TGTGCCAGCTCACCAGGGGAGGGCAATCAGCCCCAGCATTTT
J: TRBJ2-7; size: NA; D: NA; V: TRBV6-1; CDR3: CASSEAPGIWDEQYF; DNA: TGTGCCAGCAGTGAAGCCCCGGGTATCTGGGACGAGCAGTACTTC
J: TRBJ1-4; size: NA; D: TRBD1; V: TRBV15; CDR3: CATSRETGTTEKLFF; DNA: TGTGCCACCAGCAGAGAGACAGGGACCACGGAAAAACTGTTTTTT
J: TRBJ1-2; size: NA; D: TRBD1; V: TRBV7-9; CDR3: CASSLPGQGAGYGYTF; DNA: TGTGCCAGCAGCTTACCGGGACAGGGGGCAGGCTATGGCTACACCTTC
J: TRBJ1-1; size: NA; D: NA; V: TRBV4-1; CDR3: CASSQDRETEAFF; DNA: TGCGCCAGCAGCCAAGATAGGGAGACTGAAGCTTTCTTT